This T cell receptor (beta chain) was identified during a study of blood T cell repertoires in COVID-19. The germline V and J ends were trimmed by 4 bases and 7 bases, with 21 bases remaining between them. The CDR3 totals 15 residues. Germline loops: CDR1 SGHNT, CDR2 YYREEE (reference sequence). In the authors' methods: Estimated nucleated cell counts came from reference gene primer amplification. Repertoires were generated with immunoSEQ multiplex PCR, while TCRdb's copy carries only in-frame clones and drops some. V and J calls and clone size are given by that table; D and trimming were obtained from the DNA. The table lists roughly 99,000 clones, roughly 84% of them singletons.

The clonotype originates from a human donor in a cohort sampled during active COVID-19. The source material was peripheral blood. The chain joins TRBV5-4 to TRBJ2-7; D may be TRBD1 (6 bases). CDR3 amino acids: CASSLQGSTAGEQYV. The DNA for the CDR3 is TGTGCCAGCAGCCTACAGGGTTCAACCGCAGGGGAGCAGTACGTC.